What follows are 3 T cell receptor beta chains derived from one specimen sequenced in a study of glioma-infiltrating T cells. Using RNA template, CDR3s of TCR alpha and beta were amplified with iRepertoire arm-PCR. TCRdb re-analysed the multiplex PCR reads in MiXCR, keeping a single row per CDR3 protein. The data hold roughly 120,000 distinct CDR3 sequences, with 23% observed a single time. The sequencing sample was made of glioma tissue, nonneoplastic brain tissue, or PBMCs (not recorded which). The receptors here all came from a human donor with low-grade glioma or glioblastoma, undergoing nonglioma brain surgery, or in good health (not recorded which).

The table lists this clonotype with many counts. The chain links TRBV4-1 to TRBJ1-1; D uncertain. The germline V gene has CDR1 MGHRA and CDR2 YSYEKL. The V end was cut by 6 bases, the J end by 0 bases, with 8 bases between. The CDR3 has 13 residues. The chain's CDR3 is CASRGNMNTEAFF. The CDR3 bases are TGCGCCAGCAGAGGGAATATGAACACTGAAGCTTTCTTT.

This clonotype was counted many times. The chain uses TRBV4-3 and TRBJ2-7; tentative D call: TRBD2 (5 bases). V lost 1 base and J 3 bases, leaving 13 bases between the germline ends. This CDR3 is 15 amino acids long. The germline gives CDR1 LGHNA, CDR2 YSLEER. The CDR3 loop reads CASSQAASTDYEQYF. In nucleotides, the CDR3 is TGCGCCAGCAGCCAAGCGGCTAGCACTGACTACGAGCAGTACTTC.

This clonotype was detected many times. The rearrangement links TRBV6-1 to TRBJ1-2; 11 bases match TRBD1. The CDR3 has 15 residues. V was clipped by 5 bases and J by 2 bases; unmatched bases: 4. The germline gives CDR1 MNHNS, CDR2 SASEGT. The CDR3 loop reads CASSPRTGGNYGYTF. The CDR3 region has the DNA TGTGCCAGCAGTCCCCGGACAGGGGGCAACTATGGCTACACCTTC.